The T cell receptor beta chain described here comes from a study of blood T cell repertoires in COVID-19. Study background: Samples came from the United States, Italy and Spain, spanning acute and convalescent COVID-19.

Patients at the Seattle site were enrolled during active infection and followed longitudinally. This CDR3 contains 13 residues. V was trimmed by 10 bases and J by 8 bases, leaving 18 bases between them. CDR1 is MDHEN, CDR2 SYDVKM, per germline. TCRdb keeps only in-frame clones here, not all; method: immunoSEQ multiplex PCR. The data show 160,000 or so clones, with 75% to 85% seen just once and approximately 7.6% held by the top ten. The specimen sequenced was peripheral blood. J is TRBJ2-1 and V is TRBV28, with D uncertain. This clonotype originated in a woman aged 60 to 75 with COVID-19, enrolled during active disease. The CDR3 sequence is CATYRPEVHEQFF. The CDR3 bases are TGTGCCACTTACCGCCCTGAGGTTCATGAGCAGTTCTTC.